One T cell receptor (beta chain) is described in this entry. The sample belongs to a study of T-cell memory formation after mild COVID-19. The ends were cut back, 4 bases at V and 7 bases at J, with 14 bases in the middle. This CDR3 contains 13 residues. Germline CDR1 reads LGHDT; CDR2 reads YNNKEL (reference sequence). Constant-segment-primed 5'RACE gave TCR alpha and TCR beta cDNA libraries with sample barcodes and UMIs. TCRdb reprocessed the 5' RACE reads with MiXCR, giving one entry per CDR3 protein. The sample consists of around 130,000 distinct CDR3 sequences, 13% to 15% of them appearing once. Specimen: PBMCs or a T cell subset sorted from them (not recorded which). The receptor comes from an adult woman who had mild COVID-19 (a few samples of this study predate the infection). Cell type and time point are not known. The chain joins TRBV3-1 to TRBJ2-7, with D possibly TRBD2 on 6 matching bases. CDR3 region: CASSPPGTEEQYF. The CDR3 bases are TGTGCCAGCAGCCCTCCCGGGACTGAGGAGCAGTACTTC.